The present T cell receptor (beta chain) was sequenced within a study of T cell responses to AZD1222 COVID-19 vaccine. Points from the study as a whole: Receipt of two AZD1222 doses was followed by a rise in Spike-specific TCR breadth and depth. Regions left unmutated in variants are reportedly the target of nearly half of spike-specific TCRs.

This CDR3 has 13 residues. Trimming shortened V by 11 bases and J by 5 bases, and 15 bases separated the two germline ends. The V gene's germline CDR1 is KGHDR and CDR2 SFDVKD. Sequencing was performed with immunoSEQ multiplex PCR; in TCRdb, only in-frame clones are kept and a portion is missing. The sample lists over 60,000 clones, around nine tenths occurring once. This clone was seen just once. Antigen unknown. The receptor was derived from an adult in good health. The V and J genes are TRBV24-1 and TRBJ1-5, with D perhaps TRBD1 (5 bases). The specimen was peripheral blood, collected on day 0 of AZD1222 vaccination. This CDR3 reads CAIQQATHQPQHF. In DNA, the CDR3 is TGTGCCATCCAACAGGCGACCCATCAGCCCCAGCATTTT.